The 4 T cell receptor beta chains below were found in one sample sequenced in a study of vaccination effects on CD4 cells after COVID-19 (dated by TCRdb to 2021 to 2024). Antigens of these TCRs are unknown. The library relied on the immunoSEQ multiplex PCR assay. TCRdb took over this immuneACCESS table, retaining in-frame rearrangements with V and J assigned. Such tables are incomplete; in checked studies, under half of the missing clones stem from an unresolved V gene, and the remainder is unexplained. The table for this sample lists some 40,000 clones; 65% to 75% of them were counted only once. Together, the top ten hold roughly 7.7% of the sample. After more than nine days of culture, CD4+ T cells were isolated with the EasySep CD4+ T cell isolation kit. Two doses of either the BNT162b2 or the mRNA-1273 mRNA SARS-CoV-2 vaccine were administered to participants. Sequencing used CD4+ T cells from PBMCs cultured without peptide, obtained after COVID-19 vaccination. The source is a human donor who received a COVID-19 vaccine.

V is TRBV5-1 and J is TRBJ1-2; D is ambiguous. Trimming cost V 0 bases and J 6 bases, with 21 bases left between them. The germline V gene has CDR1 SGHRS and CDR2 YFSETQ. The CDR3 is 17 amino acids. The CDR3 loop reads CASSLAVRGDEIDGYTF. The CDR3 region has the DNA TGCGCCAGCAGCTTGGCGGTCAGAGGTGATGAGATTGATGGCTACACCTTC.

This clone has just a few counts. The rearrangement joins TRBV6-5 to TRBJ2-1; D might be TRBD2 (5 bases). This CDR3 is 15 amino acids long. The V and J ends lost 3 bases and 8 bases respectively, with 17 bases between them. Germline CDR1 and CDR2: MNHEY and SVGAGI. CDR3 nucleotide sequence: TGTGCCAGCAGTTATTTAAGAGGGAAGGTGGATGAGCAGTTCTTC. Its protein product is CASSYLRGKVDEQFF.

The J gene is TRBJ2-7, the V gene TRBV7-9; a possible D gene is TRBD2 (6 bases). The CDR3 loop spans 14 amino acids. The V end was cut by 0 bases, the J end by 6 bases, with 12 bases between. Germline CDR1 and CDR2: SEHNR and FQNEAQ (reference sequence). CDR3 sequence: CASSLAGLAGEQYF. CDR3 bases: TGTGCCAGCAGCTTAGCGGGACTGGCGGGCGAGCAGTACTTC.

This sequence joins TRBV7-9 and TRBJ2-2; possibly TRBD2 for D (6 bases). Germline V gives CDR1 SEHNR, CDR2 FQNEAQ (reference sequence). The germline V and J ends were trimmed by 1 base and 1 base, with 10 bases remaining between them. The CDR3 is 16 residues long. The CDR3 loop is CASSLGDLLNTGELFF. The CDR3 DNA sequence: TGTGCCAGCAGCTTAGGGGACTTATTGAACACCGGGGAGCTGTTTTTT. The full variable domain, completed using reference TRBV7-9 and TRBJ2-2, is DTGVSQNPRHKITKRGQNVTFRCDPISEHNRLYWYRQTLGQGPEFLTYFQNEAQLEKSRLLSDRFSAERPKGSFSTLEIQRTEQGDSAMYLCASSLGDLLNTGELFFGEGSRLTVL.